This T cell receptor beta chain was observed in a study of identical twins. Each CDR3 protein is one row after TCRdb ran MiXCR on the 5' RACE reads. In the table there are approximately 410,000 distinct CDR3 sequences, roughly 18% of which are singletons. The CDR3 runs to 14 residues. The ends were cut back, 1 base at V and 1 base at J, with 7 bases in the middle. Specimen: naive T cells sorted from blood. The chain is built from TRBV12-3 or TRBV12-4 and TRBJ2-5; no firm D call. This sequence originates from a man aged 50-59 years in good health. As DNA, the CDR3 is TGTGCCAGCAGTTTAGGGCTGAGCCAAGAGACCCAGTACTTC. Its translation: CASSLGLSQETQYF.